The 21 T cell receptor beta chains given below trace back to one sample, sequenced in a study of T-cell reconstitution after alpha-beta-depleted transplantation in children. Unique molecular identifiers were used in preparing the TCRbeta library. TCRdb reprocessed the PCR reads with MiXCR, giving one entry per CDR3 protein. The table lists 400,000 to 550,000 distinct CDR3 sequences, more than 9% of them singletons, with approximately 2% in the top ten. The material sequenced was PBMCs, taken before TCRalphabeta/CD19-depleted stem cell transplant. Source of these receptors: a child aged 2 to 15 with inherited bone marrow failure, due to receive a stem cell transplant.

This clonotype was seen many times. This chain joins TRBV7-9 and TRBJ2-7; a weak D match, TRBD1 (6 bases). Germline CDR1 reads SEHNR; CDR2 reads FQNEAQ (reference sequence). Trimming cost V 6 bases and J 5 bases, with 23 bases left between them. The CDR3 is 16 residues long. In DNA form, the CDR3 reads TGTGCCAGCAGTATACAAGACAGGACGCCCCACGACGAGCAGTACTTC. It specifies CASSIQDRTPHDEQYF.

This clonotype was counted ten times or more. CDR3 sequence (DNA): TGTGCCAGCAGTTTGGCGGGATCGTTGGAGACCCAGTACTTC. Translation gives CASSLAGSLETQYF. The V gene is TRBV12-3 or TRBV12-4, the J gene TRBJ2-5, with D perhaps TRBD2 (6 bases). This CDR3 is 14 amino acids long. Trimming shortened V by 3 bases and J by 5 bases, and 13 bases separated the two germline ends.

This clonotype was recorded at least ten times. The chain links TRBV15 to TRBJ2-7, with a tentative D call TRBD1 (6 bases). The germline gives CDR1 LNHNV, CDR2 YYDKDF (reference sequence). The CDR3 sequence is 18 residues long. The V end lost 3 bases, the J end lost 3 bases, and 24 bases lay between the germline ends. CDR3 residues: CATSRLPMTGPHDYEQYF. In DNA form, the CDR3 reads TGTGCCACCAGCAGGCTACCGATGACAGGCCCCCACGACTACGAGCAGTACTTC.

This clonotype was observed at least ten times. V and J are TRBV12-3 or TRBV12-4 and TRBJ2-1; D gene ambiguous. V shed 3 bases and J shed 8 bases, with 14 bases lying between them. CDR3 length equals 14 residues. CDR3 DNA sequence: TGTGCCAGCAGTTTGGTTAGTTTCCGCGATGAGCAGTTCTTC. This sequence encodes CASSLVSFRDEQFF.

The V call is TRBV11-2, the J call TRBJ2-1; D gene uncertain. Germline V gives CDR1 SGHAT, CDR2 FQNNGV. The CDR3 totals 14 residues. V was clipped by 0 bases and J by 7 bases, with 10 bases between them. CDR3 nucleotide sequence: TGTGCCAGCAGCTTAGACGGCTTCGGGAATGAGCAGTTCTTC. This codes for CASSLDGFGNEQFF.

This clonotype was counted at least ten times. CDR3 amino acids: CASSFNSQPQHF. For the CDR3, the DNA is TGTGCCAGCAGTTTTAATAGTCAGCCCCAGCATTTT. The chain recombines TRBV27 with TRBJ1-5, with unresolved D. Germline V gene sequence: CDR1 MNHEY, CDR2 SMNVEV (reference sequence). The CDR3 spans 12 residues. The V gene lost 3 bases and the J gene lost 6 bases, with 6 bases spanning the gap.

The chain joins TRBV12-3 or TRBV12-4 to TRBJ2-7, with D possibly being TRBD1 (5 bases). The CDR3 totals 14 residues. The V end lost 3 bases, the J end lost 2 bases, and 11 bases lay between the germline ends. CDR3 in amino acids: CASSFLDRPYEQYF. In DNA, the CDR3 is TGTGCCAGCAGTTTCTTAGACAGACCCTACGAGCAGTACTTC.

The chain couples TRBV7-2 to TRBJ2-7; 13 nucleotides line up with TRBD2. Losses at the gene ends were 0 bases for V and 2 bases for J; bases not matched to a gene: 1. Germline V gene sequence: CDR1 SGHTA, CDR2 FQGNSA. This CDR3 has 16 amino acids. CDR3 DNA: TGTGCCAGCAGCTTAGCCACTAGCGGGAGGGCCTACGAGCAGTACTTC. As protein: CASSLATSGRAYEQYF.

This clonotype appeared many times. This rearrangement joins TRBV29-1 to TRBJ1-5; D is ambiguous. Trimming pared 7 bases from V and 1 base from J, leaving 20 bases between. Germline V lookup: CDR1 SQVTM, CDR2 ANQGSEA. CDR3 size: 16 residues. The CDR3 sequence: CSASTGPESSNQPQHF. The CDR3 coding sequence is TGCAGCGCTAGCACTGGGCCGGAGAGCAGCAATCAGCCCCAGCATTTT.

This clonotype was seen a handful of times. The chain has TRBV29-1 and TRBJ2-2; D not resolved. The germline gives CDR1 SQVTM, CDR2 ANQGSEA. The V gene lost 0 bases and the J gene lost 1 base, with 6 bases spanning the gap. CDR3 length: 14 residues. CDR3 sequence (DNA): TGCAGCGTTGAAGAAAGGTGGAACACCGGGGAGCTGTTTTTT. This gives the protein CSVEERWNTGELFF.

This clonotype was seen ten or more times. This chain links TRBV6-2 or TRBV6-3 with TRBJ1-1; no clear D. CDR1 is MNHEY and CDR2 is SVGEGT in the germline V gene. V lost 5 bases, J lost 7 bases, and 11 bases lay in between. CDR3 length: 12 residues. For the CDR3, the DNA is TGTGCCAGCAGTCGGCGGCCCTATGAAGCTTTCTTT. It is translated as CASSRRPYEAFF.

This chain uses TRBV19 with TRBJ1-5; the D gene is possibly TRBD1 (5 bases). This CDR3 is 15 amino acids long. Germline CDR1 reads LNHDA; CDR2 reads SQIVND (reference sequence). Trimming removed 6 bases at V and 4 bases at J, with 16 bases between. The CDR3 is CASSVTGRSNQPQHF. The CDR3 DNA is TGTGCCAGTAGCGTTACGGGGCGATCAAATCAGCCCCAGCATTTT.

In this sample, this clonotype turned up a few times. J is TRBJ1-2 and V is TRBV19, with a tentative D call TRBD1 (5 bases). The germline gives CDR1 LNHDA, CDR2 SQIVND (reference sequence). There are 14 residues in the CDR3. The V end was cut by 3 bases, the J end by 4 bases, with 12 bases between. CDR3 region: CASSIDRWSYGYTF. The CDR3 coding sequence is TGTGCCAGTAGTATCGACAGATGGAGCTATGGCTACACCTTC.

This clonotype was seen ten or more times. The CDR3 bases are TGTGCCAGCAGCCAGGGCGACCAGCCCCAGCATTTT. Encoded protein: CASSQGDQPQHF. The chain couples TRBV7-9 to TRBJ1-5, with a tentative D call TRBD1 (5 bases). V was cut by 5 bases and J by 7 bases, with 9 bases left in between. The CDR3 has 12 amino acids. CDR1 is SEHNR and CDR2 is FQNEAQ in the germline V gene (reference sequence).

The chain joins TRBV6-2 or TRBV6-3 to TRBJ2-1, with 10 bases that match TRBD2. With V trimmed by 0 bases and J by 0 bases, 8 bases remained unmatched. Germline assignment: CDR1 MNHEY and CDR2 SVGEGT. The CDR3 is made up of 19 amino acids. The CDR3 loop is CASSYSLAGVPSSYNEQFF. The CDR3 DNA reads TGTGCCAGCAGTTACTCCCTAGCGGGAGTGCCCAGCTCCTACAATGAGCAGTTCTTC.

In this sample, this clonotype turned up many times. The chain uses TRBV20-1 and TRBJ2-1; TRBD2 agrees at 13 bases. CDR3 size: 16 residues. Germline values: CDR1 DFQATT, CDR2 SNEGSKA (reference sequence). The V segment lost 5 bases and the J segment 1 base; nucleotides outside the gene matches: 5. The DNA of the CDR3 is TGCAGTGCTGTGAGACTAGCGGGAGGTTCCTACAATGAGCAGTTCTTC. It is translated as CSAVRLAGGSYNEQFF.

This clonotype showed up many times. The chain employs TRBV4-1 and TRBJ2-1, with 14 positions matching TRBD2. V shed 4 bases, J shed 9 bases, and the junction held 8 bases outside the gene matches. The CDR3 length is 16 residues. Germline V gives CDR1 MGHRA, CDR2 YSYEKL. The CDR3 spells CASSREGLAGVGEQFF. The CDR3 DNA follows: TGCGCCAGCAGCCGAGAGGGACTAGCGGGAGTTGGTGAGCAGTTCTTC.

This clonotype occurred many times. The gene calls are TRBV7-2 and TRBJ2-3; D is possibly TRBD2 (5 bases). Germline V gene data show CDR1 as SGHTA and CDR2 as FQGNSA. The CDR3 consists of 16 residues. The V gene lost 4 bases and the J gene lost 6 bases, with 20 bases spanning the gap. CDR3 sequence reads: CASSSPAGLRRDTQYF. The CDR3 region has the DNA TGTGCCAGCAGCTCCCCTGCGGGCCTCAGGAGGGATACGCAGTATTTT.

This clonotype has just a few counts. The chain links TRBV20-1 to TRBJ1-5, with D possibly TRBD1 on 6 matching bases. V dropped 3 bases and J dropped 1 base, with 19 bases sitting between them. Germline CDR1 is DFQATT and CDR2 is SNEGSKA (reference sequence). CDR3 length equals 17 residues. The CDR3 bases are TGCAGTGCTAGCCGCTGGTCCGGGGACATAAGCAATCAGCCCCAGCATTTT. As protein: CSASRWSGDISNQPQHF.

The table lists this clonotype with many counts. This chain joins TRBV10-3 and TRBJ2-7; TRBD1 aligns across 8 bases. The CDR3 sequence is 14 residues long. Germline-derived CDR1 and CDR2 are ENHRY and SYGVKD. V trimming: 2 bases; J trimming: 4 bases; junction bases outside the gene matches: 4. This chain's CDR3 is CAISEGQGQYEQYF. CDR3 sequence (DNA): TGTGCCATCAGTGAGGGACAGGGTCAATACGAGCAGTACTTC.

This clonotype was observed many times. This chain links TRBV5-1 with TRBJ2-3; the D is unclear. The V gene's germline CDR1 is SGHRS and CDR2 YFSETQ. Trimming took 0 bases from V and 0 from J, leaving 8 bases between them. CDR3 length: 15 amino acids. The CDR3 protein is CASSLAKTSTDTQYF. In DNA, the CDR3 is TGCGCCAGCAGCTTGGCGAAGACTAGCACAGATACGCAGTATTTT.